These 31 T cell receptor beta chains came from one sample sequenced in a study of cytomegalovirus exposure and HLA in healthy donors. The PCR ran on 60 Vbeta and 13 Jbeta primers. Generated by immunoSEQ multiplex PCR, the TCRdb table keeps only in-frame clones and is missing some. Counted here are 130,000 or so clones, roughly 80% occurring once; the ten biggest clones make up 2.1%. Sequences were obtained from PBMCs. These receptors were collected from a man younger than 45 in good health and CMV-seronegative.

The chain employs TRBV10-1 and TRBJ2-2, with TRBD1 matching over 7 bases. The V gene's germline CDR1 is WNHNN and CDR2 SYGVQD (reference sequence). This CDR3 is built from 16 residues. V was pared by 4 bases and J by 1 base, with 6 bases of the junction left unmatched. CDR3 sequence: CASSATGVLNTGELFF. CDR3 sequence (DNA): TGCGCCAGCAGTGCTACAGGGGTTCTGAACACCGGGGAGCTGTTTTTT.

Turning to this clone: The sample holds other DNA sequences that translate to the same CDR3. The chain recombines TRBV4-3 with TRBJ2-7; 9 bases are shared with TRBD1. CDR1 is LGHNA, CDR2 YSLEER, per germline. The CDR3 consists of 14 residues. V lost 4 bases to trimming and J lost 4 bases; unmatched junction nucleotides: 5. CDR3 nucleotides: TGCGCCAGCAGCCTAGGACAGGGGCCGTACGAGCAGTACTTC. It codes for CASSLGQGPYEQYF.

DNA for the CDR3: TGCGCCAGCACCATAGACAGGCTAGATACGCAGTATTTT. It is translated as CASTIDRLDTQYF. The chain couples TRBV5-1 to TRBJ2-3; a possible D gene is TRBD1 (6 bases). Trimming took off 6 bases at V and 5 bases at J, with 13 bases between the two ends. Germline V gene lookup returns CDR1 SGHRS and CDR2 YFSETQ. This CDR3 is 13 amino acids long.

The chain recombines TRBV10-3 with TRBJ1-5, with D perhaps TRBD1 (6 bases). CDR3 length: 14 residues. The ends were cut back, 0 bases at V and 10 bases at J, with 13 bases in the middle. Germline loops: CDR1 ENHRY, CDR2 SYGVKD. The CDR3 here is CAISESGGPNPQHF. In DNA form, the CDR3 reads TGTGCCATCAGTGAGTCGGGGGGGCCTAACCCCCAGCATTTT.

This clone appeared a single time. The chain uses TRBV27 and TRBJ2-2, with TRBD1 matching over 7 bases. V gave up 6 bases and J gave up 4 bases; unmatched junction bases: 8. CDR1 and CDR2 (germline): MNHEY, SMNVEV (reference sequence). The CDR3 covers 15 residues. For the CDR3, the DNA is TGTGCCAGCAGCGGGATAGGGACAGCCACCGGGGAGCTGTTTTTT. Protein: CASSGIGTATGELFF.

The chain is built from TRBV21-1 and TRBJ1-5; the D call TRBD1 from the table was never checked on the DNA. TRBV21-1 counts as a pseudogene. The CDR3 covers 19 residues. CDR3 protein: CASSKEGGWTGEVNQPQHF. The DNA of the CDR3 is TGTGCCAGCAGCAAAGAAGGGGGTTGGACAGGGGAGGTCAATCAGCCCCAGCATTTT.

This clone was picked up a small number of times. V is TRBV5-8 and J is TRBJ1-6; D is unclear. V lost 1 base, J lost 0 bases, and 8 bases lay in between. Germline V gene sequence: CDR1 SGHTS, CDR2 YDEGEE. CDR3 length: 16 amino acids. CDR3 protein: CASSLRGLSYNSPLHF. The CDR3 coding sequence is TGTGCCAGCAGCTTGCGAGGGCTCTCCTATAATTCACCCCTCCACTTT. Based on the CDR3 plus reference TRBV5-8 and TRBJ1-6, the full variable domain is EAGVTQSPTHLIKTRGQQATLRCSPISGHTSVYWYQQALGLGLQFLLWYDEGEERNRGNFPPRFSGRQFPNYSSELNVNALELEDSALYLCASSLRGLSYNSPLHFGNGTRLTVT.

The V and J genes are TRBV12-2 and TRBJ2-2; the table's D call TRBD2 went unverified against the DNA. TRBV12-2 is annotated as a pseudogene. This CDR3 contains 19 residues. The CDR3 loop is CASRLPRPTRGGDTGELFF. CDR3 coding DNA: TGTGCAAGTCGCTTGCCCAGGCCCACTCGCGGGGGGGACACCGGGGAGCTGTTTTTT.

The chain uses TRBV7-9 and TRBJ2-7; 9 bases fit TRBD2. Germline V CDR1 and CDR2: SEHNR, FQNEAQ (reference sequence). V lost 3 bases to trimming and J lost 0 bases; unmatched junction nucleotides: 0. The CDR3 is made up of 14 amino acids. CDR3 amino acids: CASSFSGSSYEQYF. CDR3 coding DNA: TGTGCCAGCAGCTTTAGCGGGAGCTCCTACGAGCAGTACTTC.

The chain carries TRBV9 and TRBJ2-1; D might be TRBD2 (7 bases). The CDR3 has 14 amino acids. CDR1 SGDLS and CDR2 YYNGEE come from the germline V gene. The V and J ends lost 3 bases and 12 bases respectively, with 19 bases between them. CDR3 sequence (DNA): TGTGCCAGCAGCGCGAGGGGGGGGTCGAGTCGGCAGTTCTTC. Amino acid sequence: CASSARGGSSRQFF.

This sequence joins TRBV9 and TRBJ1-3; 9 bases agree with TRBD1. CDR3 length: 16 residues. V was pared by 3 bases and J by 0 bases, with 4 bases of the junction left unmatched. Per the germline V gene, CDR1 is SGDLS and CDR2 is YYNGEE. The CDR3 reads CASSGTGAYSGNTIYF. CDR3 in DNA: TGTGCCAGCAGCGGGACAGGGGCTTACTCTGGAAACACCATATATTTT.

The gene calls are TRBV5-1 and TRBJ2-1; TRBD1 matches at 9 bases. Trimming took 0 bases from V and 7 from J; bases not matched to a gene: 2. The germline gives CDR1 SGHRS, CDR2 YFSETQ. The CDR3 length is 14 residues. The CDR3 region is CASSLGGQGNEQFF. CDR3 coding DNA: TGCGCCAGCAGCTTGGGCGGACAGGGGAATGAGCAGTTCTTC. Looking up the rest from reference TRBV5-1 and TRBJ2-1 gives the full variable domain: KAGVTQTPRYLIKTRGQQVTLSCSPISGHRSVSWYQQTPGQGLQFLFEYFSETQRNKGNFPGRFSGRQFSNSRSEMNVSTLELGDSALYLCASSLGGQGNEQFFGPGTRLTVL.

The chain joins TRBV19 to TRBJ1-1, with no clear D. Germline CDR1 is LNHDA and CDR2 is SQIVND (reference sequence). The ends were cut back, 2 bases at V and 2 bases at J, with 12 bases in the middle. This CDR3 region has 15 residues. The CDR3 sequence is CASSINRGPNTEAFF. The CDR3 DNA reads TGTGCCAGTAGTATAAACCGAGGCCCTAACACTGAAGCTTTCTTT.

The V and J genes are TRBV5-1 and TRBJ1-4; TRBD1 matches 10 bases. The germline gives CDR1 SGHRS, CDR2 YFSETQ. The CDR3 spans 16 residues. V shed 0 bases and J 7 bases; nucleotides not matched to a gene: 6. The CDR3 protein is CASSLGKTGGSEKLFF. As DNA, the CDR3 is TGCGCCAGCAGCTTGGGCAAGACAGGGGGCTCTGAAAAACTGTTTTTT.

V is TRBV6-1 and J is TRBJ1-5, with D perhaps matching TRBD1 (5 bases). V shed 2 bases and J shed 4 bases, with 12 bases lying between them. The CDR3 extends over 15 amino acids. The germline V gene has CDR1 MNHNS and CDR2 SASEGT. The CDR3 spells CASSERVGGNQPQHF. The CDR3 coding sequence is TGTGCCAGCAGTGAACGGGTGGGGGGGAATCAGCCCCAGCATTTT.

V is TRBV5-1 and J is TRBJ2-3, with TRBD1 matching over 7 bases. Germline lookup yields CDR1 SGHRS and CDR2 YFSETQ. Trimming took 5 bases from V and 1 from J; bases not matched to a gene: 1. CDR3 size: 13 residues. The chain's CDR3 is CASSQGGTDTQYF. The CDR3 region has the DNA TGCGCCAGCAGTCAGGGGGGCACAGATACGCAGTATTTT.

V gene TRBV2 combines with J gene TRBJ2-7; D perhaps matches TRBD2 (6 bases). This CDR3 has 14 amino acids. Germline-derived CDR1 and CDR2 are SNHLY and FYNNEI. V lost 8 bases and J 0 bases, leaving 14 bases between the germline ends. The CDR3 protein is CASWTGESSYEQYF. The CDR3 DNA is TGTGCCAGCTGGACGGGGGAGAGCTCCTACGAGCAGTACTTC.

This clone was detected only a few times. The gene calls are TRBV11-2 and TRBJ2-5; possible D gene TRBD2, 5 bases. V lost 0 bases, J lost 5 bases, and 13 bases lay in between. Looked up from germline, CDR1 is SGHAT and CDR2 is FQNNGV. This CDR3 region has 15 residues. The CDR3 sequence: CASSLDAARVETQYF. The CDR3 DNA sequence: TGTGCCAGCAGCTTAGATGCAGCGCGGGTGGAGACCCAGTACTTC.

For this clone: A read error may account for a junction end that differs from germline. The chain links TRBV6-4 to TRBJ2-6; D might be TRBD1 (5 bases). The germline CDR1 and CDR2 sequences are MRHNA and SNTAGT. The CDR3 spans 16 residues. The CDR3 sequence: CASSDSGRAGANGLTF. The CDR3, as DNA: TGTGCCAGCAGTGACTCGGGCAGGGCTGGGGCCAACGGCCTGACTTTC.

The chain couples TRBV18 to TRBJ2-1; no clear D. CDR1 and CDR2 (germline): KGHSH, LQKENI. The V end was cut by 1 base, the J end by 0 bases, with 13 bases between. The CDR3 runs to 17 residues. CDR3 nucleotide sequence: TGTGCCAGCTCACCACAGCCGCCAGCGATCTCCTACAATGAGCAGTTCTTC. Its protein product is CASSPQPPAISYNEQFF.

CDR3 sequence (DNA): TGTGCCAGCGTGAAGGACCAGGGGATGAACACTGAAGCTTTCTTT. This codes for CASVKDQGMNTEAFF. The chain carries TRBV19 and TRBJ1-1, with D perhaps TRBD1 (6 bases). Trimming took 9 bases from V and 0 from J, leaving 17 bases between them. The germline V gene has CDR1 LNHDA and CDR2 SQIVND (reference sequence). The length of the CDR3 is 15 residues.

The V call is TRBV27, the J call TRBJ1-6, with D unclear. CDR1 MNHEY and CDR2 SMNVEV come from the germline V gene (reference sequence). The CDR3 has 15 residues. V was pared by 3 bases and J by 0 bases, with 6 bases between. The CDR3 sequence: CASSLKSSYNSPLHF. CDR3 nucleotides: TGTGCCAGCAGTTTGAAGAGCTCCTATAATTCACCCCTCCACTTT.

V gene TRBV7-2 combines with J gene TRBJ2-3, with TRBD2 matching 13 bases. V gave up 5 bases and J gave up 2 bases; unmatched junction bases: 13. The CDR3 extends over 19 amino acids. CDR1 SGHTA and CDR2 FQGNSA come from the germline V gene. The CDR3 DNA reads as TGTGCCAGCAGCCCAGGGACTAGCGGGGTCGATCGTTTCACAGATACGCAGTATTTT. This translates into CASSPGTSGVDRFTDTQYF.

The rearrangement uses TRBV10-3 and TRBJ1-5; D is uncertain. Deletions cut 11 bases from V and 3 bases from J, with 14 bases between. The CDR3 runs 13 residues. Germline assignment: CDR1 ENHRY and CDR2 SYGVKD. CDR3 DNA: TGTGCCTCCGGCGGCCAGTACAATCAGCCCCAGCATTTT. Translation: CASGGQYNQPQHF.

The chain links TRBV7-6 to TRBJ1-3; 8 nucleotides match TRBD1. The germline gives CDR1 SGHVS, CDR2 FNYEAQ. Trimming removed 2 bases from V and 2 bases from J; junction bases left unmatched: 8. This CDR3 is 17 amino acids long. CDR3 nucleotide sequence: TGTGCCAGCAGCTTATCTCGCATGACAGGGGCTGGAAACACCATATATTTT. Protein product: CASSLSRMTGAGNTIYF.

CDR3 sequence (DNA): TGTGCCAGCAGCCGAGCGGGGGGAACTCAAGAGACCCAGTACTTC. Amino acid sequence: CASSRAGGTQETQYF. V gene TRBV7-6 combines with J gene TRBJ2-5; TRBD2 matches at 9 bases. The CDR3 covers 15 residues. The germline gives CDR1 SGHVS, CDR2 FNYEAQ. V dropped 5 bases and J dropped 2; count of bases not matched to a gene: 6.

The V and J genes are TRBV9 and TRBJ2-1, with 9 bases lining up with TRBD1. The CDR3 spans 17 residues. The V gene's germline CDR1 is SGDLS and CDR2 YYNGEE. The ends lost 1 base at V and 3 bases at J; junction bases unmatched: 8. The CDR3 protein is CASSVRQGGGVYNEQFF. The CDR3 DNA reads TGTGCCAGCAGCGTAAGACAGGGGGGTGGCGTCTACAATGAGCAGTTCTTC.

The chain has TRBV19 and TRBJ2-5; D may be TRBD1 (6 bases). The germline CDR1 and CDR2 sequences are LNHDA and SQIVND (reference sequence). V lost 5 bases to trimming and J lost 5 bases, with 21 bases between them. The CDR3 sequence is 16 residues long. The CDR3 DNA follows: TGTGCCAGTAGTCCTCACCCAGGGGCCTCGGCCGAGACCCAGTACTTC. Protein: CASSPHPGASAETQYF.

This clone occurred once. The gene calls are TRBV9 and TRBJ1-1; no definite D call. The CDR3 totals 14 residues. V lost 0 bases and J 5 bases, leaving 11 bases between the germline ends. CDR1 and CDR2 from the germline V gene are SGDLS and YYNGEE. The CDR3 DNA follows: TGTGCCAGCAGCGTAGTCGGGGTATCGACTGAAGCTTTCTTT. Its translation is CASSVVGVSTEAFF.

The CDR3 loop reads CAAPRVGAPLYEQYF. CDR3 in DNA: TGTGCCGCCCCCCGCGTGGGGGCGCCCCTCTACGAGCAGTACTTC. V and J are TRBV7-9 and TRBJ2-7, with D perhaps TRBD1 (6 bases). The CDR3 is 15 residues long. Trimming cost V 11 bases and J 3 bases, with 23 bases left between them. Per the germline V gene, CDR1 is SEHNR and CDR2 is FQNEAQ (reference sequence).

This chain links TRBV5-1 with TRBJ2-7, with TRBD2 matching 11 bases. The V gene end was trimmed by 0 bases and the J gene end by 1 base; junction bases not matched to a gene: 6. The CDR3 has 17 residues. Germline V CDR1 and CDR2: SGHRS, YFSETQ. CDR3 nucleotide sequence: TGCGCCAGCAGCTTGGGGGGGGCTAGCGGGGGGTCCTACGAGCAGTACTTC. It yields the protein CASSLGGASGGSYEQYF.